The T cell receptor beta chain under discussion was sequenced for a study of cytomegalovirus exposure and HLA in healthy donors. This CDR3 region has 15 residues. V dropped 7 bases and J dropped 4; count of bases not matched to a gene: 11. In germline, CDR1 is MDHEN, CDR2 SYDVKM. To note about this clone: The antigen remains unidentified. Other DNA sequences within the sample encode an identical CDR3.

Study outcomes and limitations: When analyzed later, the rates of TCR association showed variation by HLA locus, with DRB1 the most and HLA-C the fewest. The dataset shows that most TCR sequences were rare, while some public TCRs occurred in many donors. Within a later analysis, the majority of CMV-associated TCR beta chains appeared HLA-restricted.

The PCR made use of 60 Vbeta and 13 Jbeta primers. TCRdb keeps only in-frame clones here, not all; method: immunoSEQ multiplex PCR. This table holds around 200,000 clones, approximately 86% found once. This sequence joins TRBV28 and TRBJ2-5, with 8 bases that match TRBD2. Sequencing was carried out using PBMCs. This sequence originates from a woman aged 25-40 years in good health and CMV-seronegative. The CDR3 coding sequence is TGTGCCAGCACCCCAGGACTAGCAGGAGTAGAGACCCAGTACTTC. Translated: CASTPGLAGVETQYF.